The 23 T cell receptor beta chains below were found in one sample sequenced in a study of cytomegalovirus exposure and HLA in healthy donors. PCR employed 60 Vbeta and 13 Jbeta primers. Some clones are missing from TCRdb's copy, which holds only in-frame ones; the method was immunoSEQ multiplex PCR. The table has 100,000 to 150,000 clones, around three quarters seen once. What was sequenced was PBMCs. All receptors come from a female donor in good health and CMV-seronegative.

This chain uses TRBV5-1 with TRBJ1-1; 7 bases align to TRBD1. This CDR3 is 15 amino acids long. J gave up 1 base and V 0 bases, and 3 bases lay outside the gene matches. CDR1 and CDR2 from the germline V gene are SGHRS and YFSETQ. CDR3 region: CASSLEDRRNTEAFF. The CDR3 DNA is TGCGCCAGCAGCTTGGAGGACAGGAGGAACACTGAAGCTTTCTTT.

The chain recombines TRBV6-6 with TRBJ2-5, with 7 positions matching TRBD1. The CDR3 has 15 amino acids. Looked up from germline, CDR1 is MNHNY and CDR2 is SVGAGI (reference sequence). J was trimmed by 4 bases and V by 2 bases; bases with no gene match: 7. The CDR3 is CASSYIKGARETQYF. CDR3 in DNA: TGTGCCAGCAGTTACATTAAGGGGGCGCGAGAGACCCAGTACTTC.

V is TRBV27 and J is TRBJ1-4, with 7 bases aligning to TRBD1. The CDR3 length is 16 residues. The V segment lost 5 bases and the J segment 8 bases; nucleotides outside the gene matches: 14. The germline V gene encodes CDR1 MNHEY and CDR2 SMNVEV (reference sequence). CDR3 nucleotide sequence: TGTGCCAGCAGTCAAAGATCCGGGACAGTTCTGGAAAAACTGTTTTTT. Its translation: CASSQRSGTVLEKLFF. Full variable domain (missing parts from reference TRBV27 and TRBJ1-4): EAQVTQNPRYLITVTGKKLTVTCSQNMNHEYMSWYRQDPGLGLRQIYYSMNVEVTDKGDVPEGYKVSRKEKRNFPLILESPSPNQTSLYFCASSQRSGTVLEKLFFGSGTQLSVL.

This chain uses TRBV7-9 with TRBJ2-3; weak D call: TRBD2 (6 bases). In germline, CDR1 is SEHNR, CDR2 FQNEAQ (reference sequence). This CDR3 is built from 16 residues. V was pared by 5 bases and J by 1 base, with 16 bases between. CDR3 region: CASSPRGGTGTDTQYF. CDR3 DNA sequence: TGTGCCAGCAGCCCGAGGGGCGGGACCGGCACAGATACGCAGTATTTT.

This chain links TRBV30 with TRBJ1-2, with 7 positions matching TRBD1. This CDR3 has 12 amino acids. V lost 5 bases, J lost 4 bases, and 4 bases stayed unmatched. Germline V gene data show CDR1 as GTSNPN and CDR2 as SVGIG (reference sequence). The CDR3 region has the DNA TGTGCCTGGGGGACAGACTTCTATGGCTACACCTTC. Translating it yields CAWGTDFYGYTF.

The CDR3 DNA sequence: TGTGCCAGCAGCTACGGACAGGCCTACGAGCAGTACTTC. It is translated as CASSYGQAYEQYF. This chain joins TRBV7-3 and TRBJ2-7, with 7 positions matching TRBD1. The CDR3 loop spans 13 amino acids. Germline assignment: CDR1 SGHTA and CDR2 FQGTGA. Losses at the gene ends were 4 bases for V and 2 bases for J; bases not matched to a gene: 2. The full variable domain, with the rest looked up from reference TRBV7-3 and TRBJ2-7, is GAGVSQTPSNKVTEKGKYVELRCDPISGHTALYWYRQSLGQGPEFLIYFQGTGAADDSGLPNDRFFAVRPEGSVSTLKIQRTERGDSAVYLCASSYGQAYEQYFGPGTRLTVT.

This sequence joins TRBV10-1 and TRBJ1-5; no definite D call. This CDR3 spans 14 amino acids. V lost 5 bases to trimming and J lost 0 bases, with 8 bases between them. Looked up from germline, CDR1 is WNHNN and CDR2 is SYGVQD (reference sequence). Here the CDR3 DNA reads TGCGCCAGCAGTCGACTGAGTAGCAATCAGCCCCAGCATTTT. This sequence encodes CASSRLSSNQPQHF.

The chain couples TRBV4-1 to TRBJ2-6; 9 bases line up with TRBD1. The junction had 6 bases not matched to a gene; V was cut back by 5 bases and J by 10 bases. Germline V lookup: CDR1 MGHRA, CDR2 YSYEKL. The length of the CDR3 is 14 residues. The CDR3 nucleotides are TGCGCCAGCAGCATTCCCGGGACAGGGAACGTCCTGACTTTC. This gives the protein CASSIPGTGNVLTF.

This clone turned up a few times. The J gene is TRBJ2-3, the V gene TRBV29-1; D is ambiguous. Germline V gene sequence: CDR1 SQVTM, CDR2 ANQGSEA. The V end lost 6 bases, the J end lost 0 bases, and 10 bases lay between the germline ends. CDR3 length: 13 residues. The DNA of the CDR3 is TGCAGCGTAATCAAAACTAGCACAGATACGCAGTATTTT. This codes for CSVIKTSTDTQYF.

The chain carries TRBV19 and TRBJ1-1; possible D gene TRBD1, 5 bases. The CDR3 contains 14 residues. V gave up 3 bases and J gave up 1 base, with 9 bases separating them. Germline lookup yields CDR1 LNHDA and CDR2 SQIVND (reference sequence). CDR3 coding DNA: TGTGCCAGTAGTATGCAGGGTGAGAACACTGAAGCTTTCTTT. The encoded protein is CASSMQGENTEAFF.

The chain recombines TRBV7-8 with TRBJ2-5; possibly TRBD2 for D (6 bases). Trimming took 2 bases from V and 4 from J, leaving 14 bases between them. The germline CDR1 and CDR2 sequences are SGHVS and FQNEAQ. The CDR3 contains 15 residues. The chain's CDR3 is CASSLMDGRGETQYF. CDR3 nucleotides: TGTGCCAGCAGCTTAATGGACGGGCGGGGAGAGACCCAGTACTTC.

The V and J genes are TRBV28 and TRBJ1-2, with a possible D match to TRBD1 (5 bases). CDR3 length equals 15 residues. Per germline, CDR1 MDHEN and CDR2 SYDVKM. V was clipped by 6 bases and J by 3 bases, with 17 bases between them. CDR3 coding DNA: TGTGCCAGCAGGTCGGGGGTCGGGGCTCACTATGGCTACACCTTC. It is translated as CASRSGVGAHYGYTF.

The rearrangement joins TRBV5-8 to TRBJ2-7, with TRBD2 matching 7 bases. The junction had 5 bases not matched to a gene; V was cut back by 2 bases and J by 0 bases. Looked up from germline, CDR1 is SGHTS and CDR2 is YDEGEE. The CDR3 runs 15 residues. CDR3 in amino acids: CASSFRRTSSYEQYF. The CDR3 DNA follows: TGTGCCAGCAGCTTCAGGCGGACTAGCTCCTACGAGCAGTACTTC.

Points on this clone: The conserved phenylalanine or tryptophan is not found at the CDR3 terminus, so this likely reflects a read error. The gene calls are TRBV5-1 and TRBJ1-2; TRBD1 matches at 7 bases. This CDR3 has 16 residues. Germline CDR1 SGHRS, CDR2 YFSETQ. Germline trimming cut 0 bases from V and 0 bases from J; bases unmatched to any gene: 5. The CDR3 nucleotides are TGCGCCAGCAGCTTGGATGGGACAGTAACTAACTATGGCTACACCTCC. It translates to CASSLDGTVTNYGYTS.

This clone was detected once. The rearrangement joins TRBV19 to TRBJ2-7, with D tentatively TRBD1 (7 bases). Germline lookup yields CDR1 LNHDA and CDR2 SQIVND (reference sequence). The CDR3 is 15 amino acids. Trimming stripped 2 bases from V and 3 bases from J, with 14 bases between. The CDR3 bases are TGTGCCAGTAGTATAATGCCAGGGGGAGGCTACGAGCAGTACTTC. Translated: CASSIMPGGGYEQYF. Supplemented by reference TRBV19 and TRBJ2-7, the full variable domain reads DGGITQSPKYLFRKEGQNVTLSCEQNLNHDAMYWYRQDPGQGLRLIYYSQIVNDFQKGDIAEGYSVSREKKESFPLTVTSAQKNPTAFYLCASSIMPGGGYEQYFGPGTRLTVT.

V is TRBV6-1 and J is TRBJ1-1, with D possibly TRBD1 on 5 matching bases. The CDR3 is made up of 15 amino acids. From germline, CDR1 is MNHNS and CDR2 SASEGT. V was clipped by 2 bases and J by 1 base, with 11 bases between them. The CDR3 protein is CASSEPIGANTEAFF. The CDR3 nucleotides are TGTGCCAGCAGTGAACCTATAGGGGCGAACACTGAAGCTTTCTTT.

V gene TRBV18 combines with J gene TRBJ2-2; tentative D call: TRBD1 (5 bases). Germline-derived CDR1 and CDR2 are KGHSH and LQKENI. Between the trimmed V and J ends, which lost 4 bases and 2 bases, there was a span of 8 bases. This CDR3 has 14 residues. CDR3 loop: CASSQGFNTGELFF. The DNA for the CDR3 is TGTGCCAGCTCACAGGGGTTCAACACCGGGGAGCTGTTTTTT.

The chain combines TRBV6-5 with TRBJ2-5; the D gene is possibly TRBD1 (6 bases). The V gene lost 0 bases and the J gene lost 3 bases, with 8 bases spanning the gap. Germline CDR1 is MNHEY and CDR2 is SVGAGI. There are 14 residues in the CDR3. DNA of the CDR3: TGTGCCAGCAGTTACTCAGGGGGTAAAGAGACCCAGTACTTC. Translating gives CASSYSGGKETQYF.

The chain uses TRBV7-3 and TRBJ1-1; D might be TRBD1 (5 bases). V lost 1 base and J lost 3, with 21 bases in between. The CDR3 spans 18 residues. Germline-derived CDR1 and CDR2 are SGHTA and FQGTGA. The CDR3 DNA sequence: TGTGCCAGCAGCTTAAAGGGACGGCGGTGGGGGAGGGACACTGAAGCTTTCTTT. It translates to CASSLKGRRWGRDTEAFF.

The V gene is TRBV11-2, the J gene TRBJ1-5; the match to TRBD1 covers 7 bases. Germline CDR1 is SGHAT and CDR2 is FQNNGV. There are 14 residues in the CDR3. The ends lost 2 bases at V and 2 bases at J; junction bases unmatched: 0. The CDR3: CASSLTGGNQPQHF. Here the CDR3 DNA reads TGTGCCAGCAGCTTAACAGGGGGCAATCAGCCCCAGCATTTT.

The genes are TRBV30 and TRBJ1-2, with D hard to call. Germline CDR1 GTSNPN, CDR2 SVGIG (reference sequence). The CDR3 loop spans 14 amino acids. V was shortened by 2 bases and J by 5 bases, with 15 bases between the two germline ends. CDR3 sequence (DNA): TGTGCCTGGAGTCGCGGAGGTCCTGGGTATGGCTACACCTTC. The encoded protein is CAWSRGGPGYGYTF.

Only one count was recorded for this clone. V and J are TRBV5-4 and TRBJ2-5; TRBD2 matches 13 bases. The CDR3 is 18 residues long. Germline CDR1 is SGHNT and CDR2 is YYREEE (reference sequence). Trimming cost V 0 bases and J 2 bases; bases outside gene matches: 7. The CDR3 DNA reads as TGTGCCAGCAGCTTGGCGACACTAGCGGGAGGGAGGCAAGAGACCCAGTACTTC. It is translated as CASSLATLAGGRQETQYF.

The chain uses TRBV7-9 and TRBJ2-1; D gene unclear. V was trimmed by 5 bases and J by 6 bases, leaving 8 bases between them. CDR1 is SEHNR, CDR2 FQNEAQ, per germline (reference sequence). CDR3 length: 12 amino acids. CDR3 coding DNA: TGTGCCAGCAGCCCCCACACCAATGAGCAGTTCTTC. Amino acids: CASSPHTNEQFF.